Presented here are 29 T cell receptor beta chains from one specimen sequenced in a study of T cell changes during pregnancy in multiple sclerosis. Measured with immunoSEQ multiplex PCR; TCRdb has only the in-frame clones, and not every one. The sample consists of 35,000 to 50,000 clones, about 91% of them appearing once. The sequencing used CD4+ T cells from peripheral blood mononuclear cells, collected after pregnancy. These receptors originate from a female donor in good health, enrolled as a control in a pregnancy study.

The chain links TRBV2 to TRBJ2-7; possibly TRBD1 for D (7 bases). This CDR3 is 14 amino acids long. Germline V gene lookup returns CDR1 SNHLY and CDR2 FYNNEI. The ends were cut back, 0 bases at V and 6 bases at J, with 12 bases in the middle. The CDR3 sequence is CASSEAGQGGEQYF. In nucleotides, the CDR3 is TGTGCCAGCAGTGAAGCGGGCCAGGGGGGCGAGCAGTACTTC.

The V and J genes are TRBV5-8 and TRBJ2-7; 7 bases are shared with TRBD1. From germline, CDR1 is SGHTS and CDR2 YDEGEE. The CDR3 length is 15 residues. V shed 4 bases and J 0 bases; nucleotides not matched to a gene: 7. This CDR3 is CASSGGPGGSYEQYF. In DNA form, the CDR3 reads TGTGCCAGCAGCGGTGGTCCAGGGGGCTCCTACGAGCAGTACTTC.

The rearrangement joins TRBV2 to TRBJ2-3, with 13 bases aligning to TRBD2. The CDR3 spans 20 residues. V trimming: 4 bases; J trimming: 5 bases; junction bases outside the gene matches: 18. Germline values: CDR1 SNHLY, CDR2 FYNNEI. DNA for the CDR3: TGTGCCAGCAGTGGGGGGACTAGCGGGGAATGGCGCAGGGGGCTAGATACGCAGTATTTT. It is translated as CASSGGTSGEWRRGLDTQYF.

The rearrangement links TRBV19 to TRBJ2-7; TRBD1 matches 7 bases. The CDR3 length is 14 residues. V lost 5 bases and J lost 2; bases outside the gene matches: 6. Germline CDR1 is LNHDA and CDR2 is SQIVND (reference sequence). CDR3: CASSLGGTAYEQYF. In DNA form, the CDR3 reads TGTGCCAGTAGTCTTGGTGGGACAGCCTACGAGCAGTACTTC.

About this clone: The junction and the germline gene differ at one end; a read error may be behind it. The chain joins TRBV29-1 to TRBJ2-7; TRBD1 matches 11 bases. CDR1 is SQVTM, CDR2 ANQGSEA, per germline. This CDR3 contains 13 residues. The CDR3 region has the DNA TGCAGCGTTGAACGGGTAATGGGGACAGGGGGTACCTTC. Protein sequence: CSVERVMGTGGTF.

The CDR3 bases are TGTGCCAGCAGCGTAGGGACATTAGACTATGGCTACACCTTC. This codes for CASSVGTLDYGYTF. V is TRBV9 and J is TRBJ1-2, with D perhaps TRBD1 (5 bases). CDR1 and CDR2 from the germline V gene are SGDLS and YYNGEE. The CDR3 runs 14 residues. Trimming shortened V by 0 bases and J by 3 bases, and 9 bases separated the two germline ends.

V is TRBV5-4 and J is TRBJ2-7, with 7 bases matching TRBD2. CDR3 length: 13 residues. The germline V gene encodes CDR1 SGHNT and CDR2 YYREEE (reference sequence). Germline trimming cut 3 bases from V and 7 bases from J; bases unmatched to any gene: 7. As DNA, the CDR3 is TGTGCCAGCAGCTCGGGGAGAGCGGGGGAGCAGTACTTC. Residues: CASSSGRAGEQYF.

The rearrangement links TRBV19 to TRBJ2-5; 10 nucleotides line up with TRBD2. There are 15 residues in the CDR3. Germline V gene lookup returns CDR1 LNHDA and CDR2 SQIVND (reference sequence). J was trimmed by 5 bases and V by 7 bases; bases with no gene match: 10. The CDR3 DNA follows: TGTGCCAGTAAAAAAAGCGGGGGGGCCGAGGAGACCCAGTACTTC. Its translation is CASKKSGGAEETQYF.

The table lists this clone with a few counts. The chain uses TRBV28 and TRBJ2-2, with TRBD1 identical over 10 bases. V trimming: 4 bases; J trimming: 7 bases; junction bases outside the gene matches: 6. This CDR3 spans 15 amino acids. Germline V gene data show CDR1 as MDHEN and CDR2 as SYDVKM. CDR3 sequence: CASSSLGQGIGELFF. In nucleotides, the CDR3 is TGTGCCAGCAGTTCCTTGGGACAGGGGATCGGGGAGCTGTTTTTT.

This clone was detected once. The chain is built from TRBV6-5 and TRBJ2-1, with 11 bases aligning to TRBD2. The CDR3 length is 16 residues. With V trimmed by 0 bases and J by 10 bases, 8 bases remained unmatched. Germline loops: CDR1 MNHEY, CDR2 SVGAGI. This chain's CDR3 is CASSYSRASGRWEQFF. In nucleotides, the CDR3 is TGTGCCAGCAGTTACTCTAGGGCTAGCGGGAGGTGGGAGCAGTTCTTC.

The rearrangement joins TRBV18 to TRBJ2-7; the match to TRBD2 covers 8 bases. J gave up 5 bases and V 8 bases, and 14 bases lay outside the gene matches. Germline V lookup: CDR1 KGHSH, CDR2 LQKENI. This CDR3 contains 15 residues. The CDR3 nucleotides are TGTGCCAGCGGGGGAACGGGAGGGCTTCCAAACGAGCAGTACTTC. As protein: CASGGTGGLPNEQYF.

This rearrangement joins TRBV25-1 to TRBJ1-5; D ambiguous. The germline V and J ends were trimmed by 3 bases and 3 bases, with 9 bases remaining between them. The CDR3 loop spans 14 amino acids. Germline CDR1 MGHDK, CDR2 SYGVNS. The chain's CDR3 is CASSDTNYNQPQHF. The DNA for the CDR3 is TGTGCCAGCAGTGACACCAACTACAATCAGCCCCAGCATTTT. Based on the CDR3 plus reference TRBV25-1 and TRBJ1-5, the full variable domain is EADIYQTPRYLVIGTGKKITLECSQTMGHDKMYWYQQDPGMELHLIHYSYGVNSTEKGDLSSESTVSRIRTEHFPLTLESARPSHTSQYLCASSDTNYNQPQHFGDGTRLSIL.

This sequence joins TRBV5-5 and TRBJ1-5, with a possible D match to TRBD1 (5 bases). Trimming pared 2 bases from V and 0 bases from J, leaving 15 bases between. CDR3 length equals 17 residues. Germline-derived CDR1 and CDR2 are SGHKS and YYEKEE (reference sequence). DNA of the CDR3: TGTGCCAGCAGCTTAGGATTGACAGCTCCTAGCAATCAGCCCCAGCATTTT. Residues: CASSLGLTAPSNQPQHF. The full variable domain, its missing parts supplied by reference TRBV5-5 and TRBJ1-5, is DAGVTQSPTHLIKTRGQQVTLRCSPISGHKSVSWYQQVLGQGPQFIFQYYEKEERGRGNFPDRFSARQFPNYSSELNVNALLLGDSALYLCASSLGLTAPSNQPQHFGDGTRLSIL.

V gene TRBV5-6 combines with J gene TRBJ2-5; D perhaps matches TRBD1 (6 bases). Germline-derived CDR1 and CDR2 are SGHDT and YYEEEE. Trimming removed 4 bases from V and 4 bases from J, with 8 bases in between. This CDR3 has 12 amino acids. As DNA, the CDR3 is TGTGCCAGCAGCATGGACAGAGAGACCCAGTACTTC. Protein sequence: CASSMDRETQYF.

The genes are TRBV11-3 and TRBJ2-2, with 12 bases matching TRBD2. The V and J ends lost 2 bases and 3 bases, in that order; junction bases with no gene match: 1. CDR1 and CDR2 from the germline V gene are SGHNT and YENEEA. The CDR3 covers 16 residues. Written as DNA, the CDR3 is TGTGCCAGCAGCTTACTAGCGGGAGGGTACACCGGGGAGCTGTTTTTT. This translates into CASSLLAGGYTGELFF. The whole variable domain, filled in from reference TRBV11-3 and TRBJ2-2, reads EAGVVQSPRYKIIEKKQPVAFWCNPISGHNTLYWYLQNLGQGPELLIRYENEEAVDDSQLPKDRFSAERLKGVDSTLKIQPAELGDSAVYLCASSLLAGGYTGELFFGEGSRLTVL.

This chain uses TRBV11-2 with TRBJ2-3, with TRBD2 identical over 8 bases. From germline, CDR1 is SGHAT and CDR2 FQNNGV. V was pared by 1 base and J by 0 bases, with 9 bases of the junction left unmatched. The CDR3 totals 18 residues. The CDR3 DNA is TGTGCCAGCAGCTTAGGCCCGTATAGCGGGACCAGCACAGATACGCAGTATTTT. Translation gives CASSLGPYSGTSTDTQYF.

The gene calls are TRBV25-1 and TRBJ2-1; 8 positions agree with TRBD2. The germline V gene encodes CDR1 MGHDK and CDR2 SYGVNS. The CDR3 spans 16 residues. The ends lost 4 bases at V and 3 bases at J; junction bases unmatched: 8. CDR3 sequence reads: CASSAPAGDLYNEQFF. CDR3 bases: TGTGCCAGCAGTGCCCCAGCGGGAGACCTCTACAATGAGCAGTTCTTC.

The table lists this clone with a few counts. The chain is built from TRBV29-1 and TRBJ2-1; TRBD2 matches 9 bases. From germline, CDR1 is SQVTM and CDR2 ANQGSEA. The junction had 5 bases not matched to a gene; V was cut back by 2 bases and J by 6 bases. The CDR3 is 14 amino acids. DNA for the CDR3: TGCAGCGTTGAATTTGGTAGCGGGAGCAATGAGCAGTTCTTC. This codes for CSVEFGSGSNEQFF.

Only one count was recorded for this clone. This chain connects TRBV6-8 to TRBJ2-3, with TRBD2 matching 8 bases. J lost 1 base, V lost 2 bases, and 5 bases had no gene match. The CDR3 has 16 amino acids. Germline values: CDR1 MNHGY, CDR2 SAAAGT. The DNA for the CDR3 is TGTGCCAGCAGTTACGGGGTGCGGGGGGGCACAGATACGCAGTATTTT. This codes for CASSYGVRGGTDTQYF.

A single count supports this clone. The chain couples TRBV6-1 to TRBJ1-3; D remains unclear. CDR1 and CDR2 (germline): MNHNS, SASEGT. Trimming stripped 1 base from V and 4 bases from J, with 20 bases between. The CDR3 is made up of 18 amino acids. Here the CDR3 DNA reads TGTGCCAGCAGTGAAGGTCTCCGGAGCTGGGTCCTCGGAAACACCATATATTTT. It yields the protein CASSEGLRSWVLGNTIYF.

The CDR3 protein is CASSSDRVNTDTQYF. The CDR3 DNA reads as TGTGCCAGCAGCTCCGACAGGGTTAACACAGATACGCAGTATTTT. This chain joins TRBV7-9 and TRBJ2-3; 7 bases match TRBD1. Germline V gene sequence: CDR1 SEHNR, CDR2 FQNEAQ (reference sequence). Losses at the gene ends were 4 bases for V and 2 bases for J; bases not matched to a gene: 6. The CDR3 sequence is 15 residues long.

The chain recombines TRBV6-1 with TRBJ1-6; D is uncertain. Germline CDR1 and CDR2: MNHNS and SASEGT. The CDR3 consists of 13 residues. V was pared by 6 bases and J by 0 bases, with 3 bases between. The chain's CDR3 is CASSSSYNSPLHF. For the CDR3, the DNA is TGTGCCAGCAGCAGCTCCTATAATTCACCCCTCCACTTT.

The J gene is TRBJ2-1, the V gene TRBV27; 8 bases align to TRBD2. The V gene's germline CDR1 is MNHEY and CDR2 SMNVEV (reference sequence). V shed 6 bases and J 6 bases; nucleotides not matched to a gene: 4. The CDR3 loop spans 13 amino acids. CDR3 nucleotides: TGTGCCAGCAGCGGGAGGGGGGGCAATGAGCAGTTCTTC. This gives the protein CASSGRGGNEQFF.

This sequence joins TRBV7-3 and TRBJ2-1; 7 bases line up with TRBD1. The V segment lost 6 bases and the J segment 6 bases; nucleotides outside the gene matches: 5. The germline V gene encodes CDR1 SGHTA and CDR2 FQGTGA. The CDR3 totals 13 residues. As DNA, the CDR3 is TGTGCCAGCAGTTCCGGGACAGCCAATGAGCAGTTCTTC. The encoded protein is CASSSGTANEQFF.

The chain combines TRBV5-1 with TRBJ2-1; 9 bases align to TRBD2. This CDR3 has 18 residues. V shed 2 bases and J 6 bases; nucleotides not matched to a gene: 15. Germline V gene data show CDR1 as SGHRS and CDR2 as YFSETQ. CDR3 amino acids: CASSFPATSAGGFNEQFF. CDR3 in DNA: TGCGCCAGCAGCTTCCCGGCTACGTCGGCGGGAGGGTTCAATGAGCAGTTCTTC.

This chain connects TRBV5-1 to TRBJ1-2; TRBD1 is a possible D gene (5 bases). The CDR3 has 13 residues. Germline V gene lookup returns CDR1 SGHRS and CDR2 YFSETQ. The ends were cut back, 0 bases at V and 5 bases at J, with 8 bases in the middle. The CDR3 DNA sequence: TGCGCCAGCAGCTTGGCGGACACGTATGGCTACACCTTC. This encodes CASSLADTYGYTF.

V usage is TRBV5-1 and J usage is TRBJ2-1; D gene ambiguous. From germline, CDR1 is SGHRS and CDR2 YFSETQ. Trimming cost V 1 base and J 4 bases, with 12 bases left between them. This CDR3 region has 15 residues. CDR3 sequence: CASSLIRGSYNEQFF. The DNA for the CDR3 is TGCGCCAGCAGCTTGATTCGCGGATCTTACAATGAGCAGTTCTTC.

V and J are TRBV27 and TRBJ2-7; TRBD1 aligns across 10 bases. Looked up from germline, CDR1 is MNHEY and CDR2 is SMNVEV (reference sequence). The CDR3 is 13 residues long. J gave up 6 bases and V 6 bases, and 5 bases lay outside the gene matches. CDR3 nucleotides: TGTGCCAGCAGGACAGGGGGCTTGGGCGAGCAGTACTTC. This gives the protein CASRTGGLGEQYF.

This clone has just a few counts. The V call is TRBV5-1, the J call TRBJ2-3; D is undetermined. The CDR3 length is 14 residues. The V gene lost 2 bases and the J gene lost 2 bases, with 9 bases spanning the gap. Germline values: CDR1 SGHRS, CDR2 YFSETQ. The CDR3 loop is CASSLMRTTDTQYF. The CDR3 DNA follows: TGCGCCAGCAGCTTAATGCGAACCACAGATACGCAGTATTTT.